The rows below give T cell receptor beta chains drawn from one sample of a study of blood T cell repertoires in COVID-19. The repertoire was sequenced with immunoSEQ multiplex PCR; TCRdb's copy has only in-frame clones and lacks some. This table has about 190,000 clones, approximately 82% appearing once. The sequenced material came from peripheral blood. All receptors derive from a woman of 80 years or more with active or convalescent COVID-19. The CDR3 runs from the conserved cysteine through the conserved F or W.

TRBJ1-5 | TRBV6-6 | CASSYPRAANQPQHF
TRBJ1-5 | TRBV20-1 | CSASRDSLGNQPQHF
TRBJ2-1 | TRBV11-3 | CASSLDLRLEQFF
TRBJ1-5 | TRBV2 | CASSVQGADQPQHF
TRBJ2-7 | TRBV5-1 | CASSLTGTSGSRYEQYF
TRBJ2-2 | TRBV5-4 | CASTDRGGTGELFF
TRBJ2-2 | TRBV25-1 | CASSAGGELFF
TRBJ2-6 | TRBV5-1 | CASSPGQFSGANVLTF
TRBJ2-1 | TRBV11-2 | CASSFLAHYNEQFF
TRBJ1-2 | TRBV28 | CASRSGQGDGYTF
TRBJ1-6 | TRBV5-6 | CASSISRVYNSPLHF
TRBJ2-1 | TRBV14 | CASSQVQPYNEQFF
TRBJ1-5 | TRBV15 | CATSRGQGRQPQHF
TRBJ2-5 | TRBV25-1 | CASSEVRRRNQETQYF
TRBJ1-6 | TRBV28 | CASRPLTGANSPLHF
TRBJ1-4 | TRBV19 | CASSIIPDKEKLFF
TRBJ2-5 | TRBV25-1 | CASSLRQGGETQYF
TRBJ1-1 | TRBV18 | CASSPQAGMNTEAFF
TRBJ2-1 | TRBV11-3 | CASSLVLAGSSYNEQFF
TRBJ2-1 | TRBV7-9 | CASSSFAHSDEQFF
TRBJ1-2 | TRBV4-1 | CASSRIGQTNYGYTF
TRBJ2-5 | TRBV12-5 | CATPGVAGEETQYF
TRBJ2-1 | TRBV27 | CASSLWGVGYNEQFF
TRBJ2-1 | TRBV5-4 | CASRPSGSRNEQFF
TRBJ1-2 | TRBV5-4 | CASSLRTGGAYSYTF
TRBJ2-2 | TRBV2 | CASGRLSQYTGELFF
TRBJ2-1 | TRBV5-1 | CASSPGTSGLSYNEQFF
TRBJ2-7 | TRBV5-1 | CASSWGQGAGEQYF